This T cell receptor (beta chain) was sequenced in a study of blood T cell repertoires in COVID-19. Between the trimmed V and J ends, which lost 4 bases and 4 bases, there was a span of 14 bases. Germline V gives CDR1 SGHDT, CDR2 YYEEEE. The CDR3 covers 14 residues. Measured with immunoSEQ multiplex PCR; TCRdb has only the in-frame clones, and not every one. The sample consists of about 69,000 clones, approximately 85% of them appearing once. This clone was seen only a few times. This TCR was recovered from a man older than 75 with acute or convalescent COVID-19. Sequenced: peripheral blood. The chain joins TRBV5-6 to TRBJ1-2; D is perhaps TRBD1 (5 bases). The CDR3 spells CASSRPTDLYGYTF. The CDR3 DNA reads as TGTGCCAGCAGCAGGCCGACAGACCTCTATGGCTACACCTTC.